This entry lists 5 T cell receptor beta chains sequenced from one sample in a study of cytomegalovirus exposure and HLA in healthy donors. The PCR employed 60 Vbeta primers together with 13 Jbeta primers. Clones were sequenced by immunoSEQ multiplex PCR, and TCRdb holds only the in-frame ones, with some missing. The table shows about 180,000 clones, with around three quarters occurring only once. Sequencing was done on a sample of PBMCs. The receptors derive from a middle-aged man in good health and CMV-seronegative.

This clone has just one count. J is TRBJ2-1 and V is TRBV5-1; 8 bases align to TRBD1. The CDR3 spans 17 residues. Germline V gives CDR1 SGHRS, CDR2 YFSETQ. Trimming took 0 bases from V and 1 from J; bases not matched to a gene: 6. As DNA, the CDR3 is TGCGCCAGCAGCTTGGGCGAGACAGGGGATTCCTACAATGAGCAGTTCTTC. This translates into CASSLGETGDSYNEQFF.

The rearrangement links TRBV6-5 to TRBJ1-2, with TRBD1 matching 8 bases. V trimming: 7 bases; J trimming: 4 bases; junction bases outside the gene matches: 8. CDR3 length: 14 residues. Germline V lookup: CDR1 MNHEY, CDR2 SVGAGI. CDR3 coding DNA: TGTGCCAGCACCCCAGGGGGCTCGGGCTATGGCTACACCTTC. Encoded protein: CASTPGGSGYGYTF.

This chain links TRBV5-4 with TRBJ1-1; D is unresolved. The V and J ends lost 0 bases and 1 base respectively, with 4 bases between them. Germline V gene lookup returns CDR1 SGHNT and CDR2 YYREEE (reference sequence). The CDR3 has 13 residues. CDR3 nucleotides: TGTGCCAGCAGCTTGGGCAGGAACACTGAAGCTTTCTTT. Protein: CASSLGRNTEAFF.

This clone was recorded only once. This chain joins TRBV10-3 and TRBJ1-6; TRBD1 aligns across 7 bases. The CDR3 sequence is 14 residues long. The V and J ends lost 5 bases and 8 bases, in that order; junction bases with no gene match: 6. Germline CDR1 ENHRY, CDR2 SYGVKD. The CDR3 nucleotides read TGTGCCATCAGTACCGACAGGGATGATTCACCCCTCCACTTT. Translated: CAISTDRDDSPLHF.

CDR3 loop: CASSLAGASEKLFF. As DNA, the CDR3 is TGTGCCAGCAGCTTAGCTGGGGCGAGTGAAAAACTGTTTTTT. This chain uses TRBV7-9 with TRBJ1-4; possible D gene TRBD1, 5 bases. The ends were cut back, 0 bases at V and 7 bases at J, with 9 bases in the middle. This CDR3 is 14 amino acids long. Germline loops: CDR1 SEHNR, CDR2 FQNEAQ (reference sequence).